These T cell receptor beta chains were read from a single sample in a study of CD8 T cells in Susac syndrome. In TCRdb, the immunoSEQ multiplex PCR reads were re-called with MiXCR into one record per CDR3 protein. The sample contains some 190,000 distinct CDR3 sequences, 90% to 96% of which appear only once. The specimen sequenced was CD4+ T cells from PBMCs. The receptors were sampled from a human donor with multiple sclerosis. CDR3s include the opening cysteine and the closing phenylalanine or tryptophan. Fields, in order: J gene, clone size, D gene, V gene, CDR3 length, CDR3 protein, CDR3 DNA. D genes are given only for firm matches. Rows may omit the clone size; those that give it use once, few, many or a size class.

j_gene: TRBJ2-5; abundance: -; d_gene: TRBD1; v_gene: TRBV5-6; len: 15; CDR3aa: CASSPRDRGLETQYF; CDR3nt: TGTGCCAGCAGCCCTAGGGACAGGGGTTTGGAGACCCAGTACTTC
j_gene: TRBJ1-2; abundance: -; d_gene: TRBD1; v_gene: TRBV29-1; len: 12; CDR3aa: CSVGGQGVGYTF; CDR3nt: TGCAGCGTTGGGGGACAGGGAGTTGGCTACACCTTC
j_gene: TRBJ2-3; abundance: -; d_gene: -; v_gene: TRBV20-1; len: 15; CDR3aa: CSAKAGTPSTDTQYF; CDR3nt: TGCAGTGCCAAAGCCGGGACTCCTAGCACAGATACGCAGTATTTT
j_gene: TRBJ1-1; abundance: -; d_gene: -; v_gene: TRBV29-1; len: 11; CDR3aa: CSVAWDTEAFF; CDR3nt: TGCAGCGTTGCGTGGGACACTGAAGCTTTCTTT
j_gene: TRBJ2-2; abundance: -; d_gene: -; v_gene: TRBV5-1; len: 13; CDR3aa: CASREGIPGELFF; CDR3nt: TGCGCCAGCAGAGAGGGTATCCCCGGGGAGCTGTTTTTT
j_gene: TRBJ2-5; abundance: -; d_gene: TRBD1; v_gene: TRBV29-1; len: 13; CDR3aa: CSVLTGGQETQYF; CDR3nt: TGCAGCGTCCTGACAGGGGGCCAAGAGACCCAGTACTTC
j_gene: TRBJ2-7; abundance: -; d_gene: -; v_gene: TRBV29-1; len: 13; CDR3aa: CSVVSGFPGEQYF; CDR3nt: TGCAGCGTTGTCTCGGGTTTTCCTGGGGAGCAGTACTTC
j_gene: TRBJ1-5; abundance: -; d_gene: -; v_gene: TRBV12-3/TRBV12-4; len: 12; CDR3aa: CASSFSNQPQHF; CDR3nt: TGTGCCAGCAGTTTTAGCAATCAGCCCCAGCATTTT
j_gene: TRBJ2-5; abundance: -; d_gene: -; v_gene: TRBV24-1; len: 14; CDR3aa: CATSGTPDQETQYF; CDR3nt: TGTGCCACCAGTGGTACACCAGACCAAGAGACCCAGTACTTC
j_gene: TRBJ1-1; abundance: -; d_gene: -; v_gene: TRBV21-1; len: 16; CDR3aa: CASSKAVRQMNTEAFF; CDR3nt: TGTGCCAGCAGCAAAGCGGTAAGGCAGATGAACACTGAAGCTTTCTTT
j_gene: TRBJ1-2; abundance: -; d_gene: -; v_gene: TRBV7-6; len: 15; CDR3aa: CASSLGQAANYGYTF; CDR3nt: TGTGCCAGCAGCTTAGGACAGGCAGCTAACTATGGCTACACCTTC
j_gene: TRBJ1-2; abundance: -; d_gene: -; v_gene: TRBV28; len: 17; CDR3aa: CASRGRTGARTSYGYTF; CDR3nt: TGTGCCTCTCGAGGTCGTACGGGCGCGCGGACATCATATGGCTACACCTTC
j_gene: TRBJ2-5; abundance: -; d_gene: -; v_gene: TRBV29-1; len: 14; CDR3aa: CSVLQEDGQETQYF; CDR3nt: TGCAGCGTTCTCCAAGAGGACGGCCAAGAGACCCAGTACTTC
j_gene: TRBJ1-6; abundance: -; d_gene: TRBD1; v_gene: TRBV12-3/TRBV12-4; len: 17; CDR3aa: CASSPGTGIFYNSPLHF; CDR3nt: TGTGCCAGCAGCCCCGGGACAGGGATTTTCTATAATTCACCCCTCCACTTT
j_gene: TRBJ1-1; abundance: once; d_gene: TRBD1; v_gene: TRBV2; len: 14; CDR3aa: CASSVQGAGTEAFF; CDR3nt: TGTGCCAGCAGTGTCCAGGGGGCAGGCACTGAAGCTTTCTTT
j_gene: TRBJ1-2; abundance: -; d_gene: TRBD1; v_gene: TRBV12-3/TRBV12-4; len: 14; CDR3aa: CASSMTGRANGYTF; CDR3nt: TGTGCCAGCAGTATGACAGGGAGGGCTAATGGCTACACCTTC
j_gene: TRBJ2-1; abundance: -; d_gene: -; v_gene: TRBV20-1; len: 14; CDR3aa: CSASPGTGYNEQFF; CDR3nt: TGCAGTGCTAGTCCCGGGACTGGTTACAATGAGCAGTTCTTC
j_gene: TRBJ2-7; abundance: -; d_gene: -; v_gene: TRBV5-1; len: 13; CDR3aa: CASGPTGFDEQYF; CDR3nt: TGCGCCAGCGGACCGACAGGCTTCGACGAGCAGTACTTC
j_gene: TRBJ1-4; abundance: once; d_gene: TRBD1; v_gene: TRBV9; len: 14; CDR3aa: CASSVGQGPAKLFF; CDR3nt: TGTGCCAGCAGCGTAGGACAGGGGCCGGCAAAACTGTTTTTT
j_gene: TRBJ2-1; abundance: -; d_gene: TRBD1; v_gene: TRBV5-8; len: 15; CDR3aa: CASSSPGQGNNEQFF; CDR3nt: TGTGCCAGCAGCTCTCCGGGACAGGGAAACAATGAGCAGTTCTTC
j_gene: TRBJ2-7; abundance: -; d_gene: -; v_gene: TRBV6-2/TRBV6-3; len: 13; CDR3aa: CASSGGRIYEQYF; CDR3nt: TGTGCCAGCAGTGGAGGACGGATCTACGAGCAGTACTTC
j_gene: TRBJ2-3; abundance: -; d_gene: -; v_gene: TRBV30; len: 12; CDR3aa: CAWSVQGGTQYF; CDR3nt: TGTGCCTGGAGTGTACAGGGAGGAACGCAGTATTTT
j_gene: TRBJ1-1; abundance: -; d_gene: -; v_gene: TRBV4-3; len: 13; CDR3aa: CASSQGMSTEAFF; CDR3nt: TGCGCCAGCAGCCAGGGAATGAGCACTGAAGCTTTCTTT
j_gene: TRBJ2-2; abundance: once; d_gene: TRBD2; v_gene: TRBV20-1; len: 15; CDR3aa: CSARGQRGATGELFF; CDR3nt: TGCAGTGCTAGAGGTCAGCGGGGGGCCACCGGGGAGCTGTTTTTT
j_gene: TRBJ1-4; abundance: -; d_gene: -; v_gene: TRBV20-1; len: 16; CDR3aa: CSAGPSRSSANEKLFF; CDR3nt: TGCAGTGCTGGCCCGTCCCGAAGCTCAGCGAATGAAAAACTGTTTTTT
j_gene: TRBJ1-2; abundance: -; d_gene: -; v_gene: TRBV28; len: 14; CDR3aa: CASSFGQAWHGYTF; CDR3nt: TGTGCCAGCAGTTTCGGTCAGGCATGGCATGGCTACACCTTC
j_gene: TRBJ2-6; abundance: -; d_gene: -; v_gene: TRBV7-8; len: 11; CDR3aa: CASRTDIGSHF; CDR3nt: TGTGCCAGCCGGACTGATATAGGCAGCCACTTC
j_gene: TRBJ2-3; abundance: -; d_gene: TRBD1; v_gene: TRBV30; len: 14; CDR3aa: CAWMRDRATDTQYF; CDR3nt: TGTGCCTGGATGAGAGACAGGGCGACAGATACGCAGTATTTT
j_gene: TRBJ1-2; abundance: -; d_gene: -; v_gene: TRBV29-1; len: 12; CDR3aa: CSVGGAGAGYTF; CDR3nt: TGCAGCGTTGGAGGTGCAGGGGCCGGCTACACCTTC
j_gene: TRBJ1-2; abundance: -; d_gene: TRBD1; v_gene: TRBV6-5; len: 12; CDR3aa: CASSGQGLGYTF; CDR3nt: TGTGCCAGCAGTGGACAGGGACTGGGCTACACCTTC
j_gene: TRBJ2-1; abundance: -; d_gene: -; v_gene: TRBV19; len: 17; CDR3aa: CASSIGSSSPSYNEQFF; CDR3nt: TGTGCCAGTAGTATAGGGTCGTCCAGTCCATCCTACAATGAGCAGTTCTTC
j_gene: TRBJ1-4; abundance: -; d_gene: -; v_gene: TRBV5-1; len: 16; CDR3aa: CASSLGGHMIGEKLFF; CDR3nt: TGCGCCAGCAGCTTGGGGGGACACATGATTGGTGAAAAACTGTTTTTT
j_gene: TRBJ2-1; abundance: -; d_gene: -; v_gene: TRBV5-1; len: 15; CDR3aa: CASSLALVMRNEQFF; CDR3nt: TGCGCCAGCAGCTTGGCTCTAGTAATGCGCAATGAGCAGTTCTTC
j_gene: TRBJ2-1; abundance: once; d_gene: TRBD2; v_gene: TRBV29-1; len: 14; CDR3aa: CSAARGVPYNEQFF; CDR3nt: TGCAGCGCCGCCCGGGGGGTACCCTACAATGAGCAGTTCTTC
j_gene: TRBJ2-5; abundance: -; d_gene: -; v_gene: TRBV12-3/TRBV12-4; len: 12; CDR3aa: CASRSDKETQYF; CDR3nt: TGTGCCAGCAGATCCGATAAAGAGACCCAGTACTTC
j_gene: TRBJ1-6; abundance: -; d_gene: -; v_gene: TRBV7-6; len: 13; CDR3aa: CASSFGYNSPLHF; CDR3nt: TGTGCCAGCAGTTTTGGGTATAATTCACCCCTCCACTTT
j_gene: TRBJ2-3; abundance: -; d_gene: -; v_gene: TRBV4-3; len: 16; CDR3aa: CASSLVGGGFTDTQYF; CDR3nt: TGCGCCAGCAGCCTCGTGGGCGGAGGATTCACAGATACGCAGTATTTT
j_gene: TRBJ1-1; abundance: -; d_gene: -; v_gene: TRBV7-2; len: 14; CDR3aa: CASSPPRRATEAFF; CDR3nt: TGTGCCAGCAGCCCCCCCCGAAGGGCCACTGAAGCTTTCTTT
j_gene: TRBJ2-2; abundance: -; d_gene: -; v_gene: TRBV7-2; len: 15; CDR3aa: CASTGVGAPGGELFF; CDR3nt: TGTGCCAGCACCGGAGTTGGGGCTCCGGGCGGGGAGCTGTTTTTT
j_gene: TRBJ2-1; abundance: -; d_gene: TRBD1; v_gene: TRBV29-1; len: 18; CDR3aa: CSVEGSKSGTGIFNEQFF; CDR3nt: TGCAGCGTTGAAGGAAGCAAGTCTGGGACAGGGATTTTCAATGAGCAGTTCTTC
j_gene: TRBJ2-3; abundance: -; d_gene: -; v_gene: TRBV20-1; len: 13; CDR3aa: CSARELQRDTQYF; CDR3nt: TGCAGTGCTAGAGAACTGCAAAGGGATACGCAGTATTTT
j_gene: TRBJ1-5; abundance: -; d_gene: TRBD1; v_gene: TRBV27; len: 14; CDR3aa: CASRRTGYNQPQHF; CDR3nt: TGTGCCAGCAGAAGGACAGGGTACAATCAGCCCCAGCATTTT
j_gene: TRBJ1-6; abundance: -; d_gene: TRBD1; v_gene: TRBV7-6; len: 14; CDR3aa: CASSFGQGDSPLHF; CDR3nt: TGTGCCAGCAGCTTCGGACAGGGCGATTCACCCCTCCACTTT
j_gene: TRBJ2-3; abundance: -; d_gene: -; v_gene: TRBV20-1; len: 12; CDR3aa: CSARFFTDTQYF; CDR3nt: TGCAGTGCTAGGTTCTTCACAGATACGCAGTATTTT
j_gene: TRBJ2-1; abundance: -; d_gene: -; v_gene: TRBV29-1; len: 14; CDR3aa: CSVRRLISYNEQFF; CDR3nt: TGCAGCGTCCGTAGGCTGATCTCCTACAATGAGCAGTTCTTC